Below are 23 T cell receptor beta chains sequenced from a single sample in a study of T cell responses to AZD1222 COVID-19 vaccine. The assay was immunoSEQ multiplex PCR, and TCRdb's table has in-frame clones only and misses some. The table lists around 140,000 clones, approximately 92% of them singletons. Sample: peripheral blood, taken 28 days after the second AZD1222 dose. These receptors were obtained from an adult who received the AZD1222 COVID-19 vaccine.

The DNA for the CDR3 is TGTGCCAGCTCACCACCCAGTAGAAGGAATGAAAAACTGTTTTTT. The encoded protein is CASSPPSRRNEKLFF. The rearrangement links TRBV18 to TRBJ1-4; D unresolved. Germline V lookup: CDR1 KGHSH, CDR2 LQKENI. The CDR3 has 15 amino acids. Trimming cost V 0 bases and J 5 bases, with 10 bases left between them.

The chain recombines TRBV3-1 (or the pseudogene TRBV3-2) with TRBJ2-6, with no clear D. Trimming removed 2 bases at V and 0 bases at J, with 5 bases between. The germline V gene encodes CDR1 LGHDT and CDR2 YNNKEL (reference sequence). The CDR3 extends over 15 amino acids. The CDR3 sequence: CASSQYTSGANVLTF. The CDR3 nucleotides read TGTGCCAGCAGCCAATATACCTCTGGGGCCAACGTCCTGACTTTC.

The V call is TRBV9, the J call TRBJ1-2; weak D call: TRBD1 (5 bases). This CDR3 contains 18 residues. Trimming cost V 0 bases and J 5 bases, with 23 bases left between them. From germline, CDR1 is SGDLS and CDR2 YYNGEE. CDR3 DNA sequence: TGTGCCAGCAGCGTAGACACCCTGAGGGGAGGGAATTTGTATGGCTACACCTTC. Translating gives CASSVDTLRGGNLYGYTF.

The chain has TRBV13 and TRBJ2-3; weak D call: TRBD2 (7 bases). Germline V lookup: CDR1 PRHDT, CDR2 FYEKMQ (reference sequence). Trimming took 5 bases from V and 3 from J, leaving 21 bases between them. This CDR3 has 17 amino acids. CDR3: CASSLTRGGIRTDTQYF. Here the CDR3 DNA reads TGTGCCAGCAGCCTTACCAGGGGAGGGATTAGGACAGATACGCAGTATTTT. Together with reference TRBV13 and TRBJ2-3, the CDR3 gives the full variable domain: AAGVIQSPRHLIKEKRETATLKCYPIPRHDTVYWYQQGPGQDPQFLISFYEKMQSDKGSIPDRFSAQQFSDYHSELNMSSLELGDSALYFCASSLTRGGIRTDTQYFGPGTRLTVL.

The chain is built from TRBV18 and TRBJ1-3; TRBD1 might be the D (6 bases). This CDR3 is built from 16 residues. The germline V and J ends were trimmed by 3 bases and 1 base, with 13 bases remaining between them. The V gene's germline CDR1 is KGHSH and CDR2 LQKENI. CDR3 protein: CASSPSGGPSGNTIYF. CDR3 bases: TGTGCCAGCTCACCCTCCGGGGGCCCTTCTGGAAACACCATATATTTT.

This rearrangement joins TRBV2 to TRBJ2-3; the D is unclear. The CDR3 totals 14 residues. Germline lookup yields CDR1 SNHLY and CDR2 FYNNEI. Deletions cut 3 bases from V and 0 bases from J, with 7 bases between. The chain's CDR3 is CASSEKSSTDTQYF. CDR3 bases: TGTGCCAGCAGTGAGAAGTCTAGCACAGATACGCAGTATTTT.

This chain links TRBV3-1 (or the pseudogene TRBV3-2) with TRBJ1-1; D perhaps matches TRBD1 (5 bases). Trimming took off 5 bases at V and 0 bases at J, with 13 bases between the two ends. The CDR3 contains 15 residues. Germline V lookup: CDR1 LGHDT, CDR2 YNNKEL (reference sequence). The CDR3 sequence: CASSSRGTMNTEAFF. The DNA of the CDR3 is TGTGCCAGCAGCTCCCGGGGCACCATGAACACTGAAGCTTTCTTT.

The rearrangement uses TRBV20-1 and TRBJ1-1, with 11 bases identical to TRBD1. The CDR3 has 13 residues. The J segment lost 5 bases and the V segment lost 5 bases, leaving 4 bases of the junction unmatched. Germline CDR1 and CDR2: DFQATT and SNEGSKA (reference sequence). CDR3: CSAGGQGATEAFF. The CDR3 coding sequence is TGCAGTGCTGGTGGACAGGGGGCTACTGAAGCTTTCTTT.

CDR3 nucleotide sequence: TGTGCCAGCACTCCCGGTACAGACTATAGCAATCAGCCCCAGCATTTT. Its protein is CASTPGTDYSNQPQHF. The rearrangement uses TRBV5-4 and TRBJ1-5; D unclear. With 6 bases removed from V and 0 bases from J, the gap between germline ends came to 16 bases. The germline CDR1 and CDR2 sequences are SGHNT and YYREEE (reference sequence). The CDR3 extends over 16 amino acids.

About this clone: The same CDR3 also results from other DNA sequences found in this sample. The chain carries TRBV6-4 and TRBJ2-2, with 7 bases fitting TRBD2. The trim removed 2 bases at V and 5 bases at J, leaving 2 bases unmatched. Germline V gives CDR1 MRHNA, CDR2 SNTAGT. There are 14 residues in the CDR3. This CDR3 is CASSDGRDTGELFF. The CDR3 nucleotides are TGTGCCAGCAGTGACGGGAGGGATACCGGGGAGCTGTTTTTT.

This chain joins TRBV12-5 and TRBJ2-2, with D possibly called TRBD1 or TRBD2 (5 bases each). CDR1 LGHNT and CDR2 FRNRAP come from the germline V gene. The V gene lost 7 bases and the J gene lost 6 bases, with 15 bases spanning the gap. CDR3 length: 14 residues. The CDR3 here is CASAPPSGPGELFF. DNA of the CDR3: TGTGCTAGTGCCCCGCCCTCGGGACCCGGGGAGCTGTTTTTT. Supplemented by reference TRBV12-5 and TRBJ2-2, the full variable domain reads DARVTQTPRHKVTEMGQEVTMRCQPILGHNTVFWYRQTMMQGLELLAYFRNRAPLDDSGMPKDRFSAEMPDATLATLKIQPSEPRDSAVYFCASAPPSGPGELFFGEGSRLTVL.

V is TRBV6-2 or TRBV6-3 and J is TRBJ2-7; 8 bases match TRBD2. This CDR3 region has 14 residues. CDR1 and CDR2 from the germline V gene are MNHEY and SVGEGT. Trimming cost V 5 bases and J 5 bases; bases outside gene matches: 8. Written as DNA, the CDR3 is TGTGCCAGCAGTCACAGCGGGAGTTGGAACGAGCAGTACGTC. Translating it yields CASSHSGSWNEQYV.

The rearrangement uses TRBV6-5 and TRBJ1-1; 7 bases fit TRBD1. After removal of 4 bases from V and 4 bases from J, the junction contained 12 bases not matched to a gene. The CDR3 covers 16 residues. Germline values: CDR1 MNHEY, CDR2 SVGAGI. The CDR3 coding sequence is TGTGCCAGCAGTTCAGGGGGGCCCCTTCAGGCCACTGAAGCTTTCTTT. This gives the protein CASSSGGPLQATEAFF.

V usage is TRBV7-2 and J usage is TRBJ2-2, with 8 bases that match TRBD2. Looked up from germline, CDR1 is SGHTA and CDR2 is FQGNSA. This CDR3 is 17 amino acids long. V dropped 5 bases and J dropped 4; count of bases not matched to a gene: 12. The CDR3 reads CASSPQRLAWGTGELFF. CDR3 DNA sequence: TGTGCCAGCAGCCCCCAGAGACTAGCGTGGGGCACCGGGGAGCTGTTTTTT.

The chain uses TRBV6-5 and TRBJ1-2; 7 bases align to TRBD1. This CDR3 is 15 amino acids long. CDR1 is MNHEY, CDR2 SVGAGI, per germline. V was clipped by 6 bases and J by 4 bases; unmatched bases: 11. The CDR3 reads CASSQTTGILYGYTF. As DNA, the CDR3 is TGTGCCAGCAGCCAAACGACAGGGATTCTCTATGGCTACACCTTC.

This chain uses TRBV24-1 with TRBJ2-2; weak D call: TRBD1 (6 bases). This CDR3 comprises 15 residues. Germline values: CDR1 KGHDR, CDR2 SFDVKD. Trimming cost V 9 bases and J 5 bases, with 18 bases left between them. The CDR3 region is CATSDRTVVTGELFF. In DNA form, the CDR3 reads TGTGCCACCTCTGACAGGACAGTCGTTACCGGGGAGCTGTTTTTT.

The rearrangement joins TRBV28 to TRBJ1-5; D possibly corresponds to TRBD1 (6 bases). Germline CDR1 and CDR2: MDHEN and SYDVKM. The CDR3 runs to 14 residues. Trimming took off 3 bases at V and 2 bases at J, with 8 bases between the two ends. The CDR3 DNA reads TGTGCCAGCAGTTTCGCAGGGGGCAATCAGCCCCAGCATTTT. This sequence encodes CASSFAGGNQPQHF.

This chain connects TRBV2 to TRBJ1-2; D unclear. V was clipped by 7 bases and J by 8 bases, with 14 bases between them. The CDR3 spans 12 residues. The germline V gene has CDR1 SNHLY and CDR2 FYNNEI. The CDR3 nucleotides are TGTGCCAGCACCGAAGGCCCGCGCGGCTACACCTTC. Translated, it gives CASTEGPRGYTF.

This sequence joins TRBV7-9 and TRBJ2-1; 10 bases align to TRBD2. V lost 2 bases, J lost 7 bases, and 8 bases stayed unmatched. Looked up from germline, CDR1 is SEHNR and CDR2 is FQNEAQ (reference sequence). The CDR3 runs to 16 residues. CDR3 DNA sequence: TGTGCCAGCAGCTTACGAGCGGGAGGGTCGTTGAATGAGCAGTTCTTC. This sequence encodes CASSLRAGGSLNEQFF.

CDR3 loop: CAAKGTGSEKLFF. The CDR3 DNA is TGTGCCGCAAAAGGGACAGGGAGTGAAAAACTGTTTTTT. V usage is TRBV12-3 or TRBV12-4 and J usage is TRBJ1-4, with 9 nucleotides matching TRBD1. CDR3 length: 13 residues. The V gene end was trimmed by 11 bases and the J gene end by 7 bases; junction bases not matched to a gene: 8.

V is TRBV11-3 and J is TRBJ1-1; D not resolved. Deletions cut 5 bases from V and 0 bases from J, with 13 bases between. Germline V gives CDR1 SGHNT, CDR2 YENEEA. There are 15 residues in the CDR3. The CDR3 reads CASSRSGGMNTEAFF. CDR3 DNA sequence: TGTGCCAGCAGCCGATCCGGCGGAATGAACACTGAAGCTTTCTTT.

J is TRBJ1-2 and V is TRBV30; 7 nucleotides agree with TRBD1. V was clipped by 2 bases and J by 2 bases; unmatched bases: 5. Germline V gives CDR1 GTSNPN, CDR2 SVGIG (reference sequence). The CDR3 covers 14 residues. CDR3 coding DNA: TGTGCCTGGAGTCCGGGGGGACAGAACTATGGCTACACCTTC. Translating it yields CAWSPGGQNYGYTF.

V and J are TRBV5-1 and TRBJ1-1; the D gene is possibly TRBD1 (6 bases). Per germline, CDR1 SGHRS and CDR2 YFSETQ. Trimming left V 3 bases short and J 1 base short, with 13 bases between. This CDR3 has 15 amino acids. The CDR3 DNA follows: TGCGCCAGCAGCTCATCGACAGGCTCGAACACTGAAGCTTTCTTT. Protein product: CASSSSTGSNTEAFF.